The rows below give T cell receptor beta chains drawn from one sample of a study of radiation and T cells in renal cell carcinoma. The method was immunoSEQ multiplex PCR; TCRdb's version includes in-frame clones alone and lacks a portion of them. The table includes 130,000 or so clones, around four fifths detected once. The input for sequencing was blood, taken from a patient whose treatment included radiotherapy and nephrectomy. The receptors come from a woman aged 45-59 years with renal cell carcinoma. Each CDR3 is given with its conserved first and last residue. D genes are given only for firm matches.

v_call d_call cdr3_aa
TRBV9 . CASSVGGSYYGYTF
TRBV18 . CASSPPEGPGNTIYF
TRBV6-6 . CASSYAQLGNEQFF
TRBV18 TRBD1 CASSVSTGGGTDTQYF
TRBV21-1 . CASLGEKLFF
TRBV6-5 TRBD1 CASKRQGANEKLFF
TRBV7-3 . CASSGLGGELFF
TRBV7-9 . CASSADSFSPLHF
TRBV4-3 . CASSQDFGLTGGNTIYF
TRBV7-2 . CASSLYDVAYEQYF
TRBV7-2 . CASSLASGSEQYF
TRBV29-1 . CSVGFGVGSYEQYF
TRBV5-1 . CASSPRPGLSYNEQFF
TRBV9 . CASSVQGTQGTEAFF
TRBV2 TRBD2 CASSSGTSGSTDTQYF
TRBV5-6 . CASSSAPGEQYF
TRBV7-2 . CASSRFQRQTGRANYGYTF
TRBV5-1 . CASSLAGSLETNEKLFF
TRBV15 . CATSPSGGLVGNQPQHF
TRBV5-1 . CASSLSPGGGGNTIYF
TRBV10-3 TRBD1 CAISESDREVNEQYF
TRBV9 . CASSLLANTQYF
TRBV19 . CASRIGDSRIYF
TRBV27 . CASSLGDEQYF
TRBV29-1 . CSVTETGRMNTEAFF
TRBV2 . CASSPPPRGGVTDTQYF
TRBV5-4 . CASSPWVRPDTQYF
TRBV6-4 TRBD1 CASSAMTGPGELFF
TRBV2 . CASSSGRTGELFF
TRBV2 . CASSDRGAGLYGYTF
TRBV5-1 . CASSEGSSYEQYF
TRBV4-3 . CAGSQHPTSTGANVLTF
TRBV27 . CASSFQTNQPQHF
TRBV25-1 TRBD1 CASSDYSGQGDYGYTF
TRBV15 . CATSRDYSGGRGNSPLHF
TRBV7-2 . CASSFRDSGNEQYF
TRBV5-4 . CASSQGGSQETQYF
TRBV5-4 TRBD1 CASSSGSRDRQNTGELFF
TRBV9 TRBD1 CASSASRTGSQETQYF
TRBV30 . CAWSVGRTTYEQYF
TRBV4-3 TRBD2 CASSQDISSGGTGELFF
TRBV5-1 . CASSLTRQAGEKLFF
TRBV2 . CASSDAYGSYEQYF
TRBV4-3 . CASSPRTPSGEQYF
TRBV12-5 . CASGLSGQETQYF
TRBV7-9 . CASSLENRMNTEAFF
TRBV2 . CASRPDRAGGEQYF
TRBV10-3 . CAISGANYGYTF
TRBV25-1 . CASSVTGQGGTQYF
TRBV6-5 . CASSYSRLGRNEQYF
TRBV28 TRBD1 CASRGQGADGYTF
TRBV27 . CASSLSGLNTEAFF
TRBV30 TRBD1 CAWSAGGGGNTIYF
TRBV6-1 . CASEGRGRQPQHF